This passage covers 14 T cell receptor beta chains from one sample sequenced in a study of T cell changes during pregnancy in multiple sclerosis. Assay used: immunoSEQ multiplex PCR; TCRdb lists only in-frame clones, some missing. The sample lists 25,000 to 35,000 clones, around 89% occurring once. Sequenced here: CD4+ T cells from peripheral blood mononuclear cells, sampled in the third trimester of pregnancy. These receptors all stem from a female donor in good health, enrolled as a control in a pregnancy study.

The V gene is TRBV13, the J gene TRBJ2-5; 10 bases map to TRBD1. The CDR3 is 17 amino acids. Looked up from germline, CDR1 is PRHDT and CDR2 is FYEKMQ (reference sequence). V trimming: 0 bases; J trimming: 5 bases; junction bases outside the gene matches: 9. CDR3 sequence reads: CASSLGRQGARLETQYF. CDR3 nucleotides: TGTGCCAGCAGCTTAGGGAGACAGGGGGCGCGTCTTGAGACCCAGTACTTC.

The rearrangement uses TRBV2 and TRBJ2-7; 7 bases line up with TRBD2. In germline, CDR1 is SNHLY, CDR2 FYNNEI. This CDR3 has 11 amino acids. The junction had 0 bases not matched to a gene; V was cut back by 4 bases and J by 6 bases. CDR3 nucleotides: TGTGCCAGCAGTGCGGGAGGCGAGCAGTACTTC. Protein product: CASSAGGEQYF.

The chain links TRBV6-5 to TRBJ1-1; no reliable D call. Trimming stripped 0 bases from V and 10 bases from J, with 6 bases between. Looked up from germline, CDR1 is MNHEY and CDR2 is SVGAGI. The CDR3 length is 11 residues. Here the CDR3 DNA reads TGTGCCAGCAGTTACTCGAACTTAGCTTTCTTT. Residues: CASSYSNLAFF.

DNA of the CDR3: TGTGCCAGCTCACCATACGCTAGCGGGCCCTCTGGGGCCAACGTCCTGACTTTC. Translated, it gives CASSPYASGPSGANVLTF. The chain carries TRBV18 and TRBJ2-6; 8 nucleotides line up with TRBD2. The CDR3 sequence is 18 residues long. CDR1 and CDR2 (germline): KGHSH, LQKENI. V lost 2 bases to trimming and J lost 0 bases; unmatched junction nucleotides: 6.

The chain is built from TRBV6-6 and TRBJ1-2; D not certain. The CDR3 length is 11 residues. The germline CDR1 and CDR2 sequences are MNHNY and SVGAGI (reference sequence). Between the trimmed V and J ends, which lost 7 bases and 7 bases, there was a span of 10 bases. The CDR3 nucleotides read TGTGCCAGCACCTCTCTCTTTGGCTACACCTTC. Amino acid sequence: CASTSLFGYTF.

In nucleotides, the CDR3 is TGTGCCAGCAGCTGGGACTTTAGCTCCTACGAGCAGTACTTC. It encodes CASSWDFSSYEQYF. This rearrangement joins TRBV7-8 to TRBJ2-7, with D perhaps matching TRBD2 (6 bases). V lost 4 bases and J 0 bases, leaving 10 bases between the germline ends. The CDR3 length is 14 residues. CDR1 SGHVS and CDR2 FQNEAQ come from the germline V gene.

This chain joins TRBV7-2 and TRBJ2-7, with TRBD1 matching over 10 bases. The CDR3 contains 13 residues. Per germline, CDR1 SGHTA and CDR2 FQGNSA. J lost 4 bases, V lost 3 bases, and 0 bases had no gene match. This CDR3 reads CASSLDRGYEQYF. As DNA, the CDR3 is TGTGCCAGCAGCTTGGACAGGGGGTACGAGCAGTACTTC.

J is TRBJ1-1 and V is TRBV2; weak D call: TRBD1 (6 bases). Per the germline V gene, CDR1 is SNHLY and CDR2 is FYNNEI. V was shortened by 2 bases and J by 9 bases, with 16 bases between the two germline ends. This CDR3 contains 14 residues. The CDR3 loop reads CASSENLDGGQAFF. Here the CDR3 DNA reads TGTGCCAGCAGTGAAAATCTGGATGGGGGCCAAGCTTTCTTT.

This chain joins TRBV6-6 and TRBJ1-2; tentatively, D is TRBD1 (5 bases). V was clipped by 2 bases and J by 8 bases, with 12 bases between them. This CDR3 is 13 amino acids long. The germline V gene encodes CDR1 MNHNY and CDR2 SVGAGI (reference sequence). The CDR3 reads CASSYAGNGGYTF. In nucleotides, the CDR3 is TGTGCCAGCAGTTACGCAGGGAACGGCGGCTACACCTTC.

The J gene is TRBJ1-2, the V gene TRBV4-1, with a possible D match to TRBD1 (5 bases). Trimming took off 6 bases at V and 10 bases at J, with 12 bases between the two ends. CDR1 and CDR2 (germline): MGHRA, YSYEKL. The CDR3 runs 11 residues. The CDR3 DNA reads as TGCGCCAGCAGTGCGCAGGGATACTACACCTTC. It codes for CASSAQGYYTF.

CDR3 nucleotide sequence: TGTGCTAGTGGTTTAGGGGCCCTTGGCACAGATACGCAGTATTTT. It codes for CASGLGALGTDTQYF. The genes are TRBV12-5 and TRBJ2-3; D possibly corresponds to TRBD1 (5 bases). CDR3 length equals 15 residues. The germline V gene encodes CDR1 LGHNT and CDR2 FRNRAP. Trimming pared 3 bases from V and 1 base from J, leaving 11 bases between.

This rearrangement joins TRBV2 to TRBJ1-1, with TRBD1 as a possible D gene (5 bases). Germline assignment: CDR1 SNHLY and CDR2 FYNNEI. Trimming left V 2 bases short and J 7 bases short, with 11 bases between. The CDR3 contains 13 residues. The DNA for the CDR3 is TGTGCCAGCAGTGAAATCGGGAGGGGTGAAGCTTTCTTT. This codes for CASSEIGRGEAFF.

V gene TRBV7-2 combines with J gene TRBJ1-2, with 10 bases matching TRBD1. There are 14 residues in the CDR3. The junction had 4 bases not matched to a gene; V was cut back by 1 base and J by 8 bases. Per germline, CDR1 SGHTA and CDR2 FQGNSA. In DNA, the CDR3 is TGTGCCAGCAGCTTAGGGACAGGGGGAAGGGGCTACACCTTC. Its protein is CASSLGTGGRGYTF.

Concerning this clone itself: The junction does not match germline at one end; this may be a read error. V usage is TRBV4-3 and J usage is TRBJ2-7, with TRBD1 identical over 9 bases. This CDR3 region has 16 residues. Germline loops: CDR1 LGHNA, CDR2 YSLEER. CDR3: CAGSQGGTGLTYEQYF. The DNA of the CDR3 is TGCGCCGGCAGCCAGGGCGGGACAGGGCTTACCTACGAGCAGTACTTC.